The sequence of this TCR beta chain was determined in a study of cytomegalovirus exposure and HLA in healthy donors. As for the study in general: From donors who were HLA-typed, an early data release held 65 million to 85 million unique TCRs. Study-wide findings and caveats: Across all donors, roughly uniform sequencing depth was an assumption of the presence/absence analyses. The authors considered a cluster of highly shared sequence variants likely to be a sequencing artifact.

The PCR was carried out with 60 Vbeta primers and 13 Jbeta primers. The protocol was immunoSEQ multiplex PCR, while the TCRdb copy is restricted to in-frame clones and leaves out a portion. The sample carries 200,000 to 250,000 clones, about 80% recorded once. Per the germline V gene, CDR1 is SGHNT and CDR2 is YYREEE (reference sequence). This CDR3 contains 13 residues. V lost 1 base to trimming and J lost 7 bases, with 12 bases between them. Of note for this clone: Its antigen remains unknown.

The gene calls are TRBV5-4 and TRBJ2-7, with a possible D match to TRBD2 (5 bases). The sequence was obtained from a man between 18 and 35 years old in good health and CMV-seronegative. The specimen sequenced was PBMCs. CDR3 protein: CASSLRGFEEQYF. For the CDR3, the DNA is TGTGCCAGCAGCTTGAGAGGGTTTGAAGAGCAGTACTTC.